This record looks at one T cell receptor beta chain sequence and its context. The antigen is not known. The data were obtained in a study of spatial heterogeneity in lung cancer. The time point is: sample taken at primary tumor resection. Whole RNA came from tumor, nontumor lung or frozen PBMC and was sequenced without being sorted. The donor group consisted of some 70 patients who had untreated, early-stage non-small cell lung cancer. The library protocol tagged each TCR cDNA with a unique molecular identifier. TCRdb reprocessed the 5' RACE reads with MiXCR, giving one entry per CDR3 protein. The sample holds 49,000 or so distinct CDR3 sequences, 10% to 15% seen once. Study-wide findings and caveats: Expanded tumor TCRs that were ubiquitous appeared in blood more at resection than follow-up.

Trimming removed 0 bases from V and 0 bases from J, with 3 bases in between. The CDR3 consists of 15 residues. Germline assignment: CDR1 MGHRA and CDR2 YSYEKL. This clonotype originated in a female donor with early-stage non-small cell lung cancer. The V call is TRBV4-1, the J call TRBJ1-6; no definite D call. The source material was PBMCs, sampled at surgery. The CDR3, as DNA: TGCGCCAGCAGCCAAGATGGCTCCTATAATTCACCCCTCCACTTT. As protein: CASSQDGSYNSPLHF.